The 32 T cell receptor beta chains in this list originate from one sample, sequenced in a study of early T cells in non-severe SARS-CoV-2 infection. MiXCR, run by TCRdb on the 5' RACE reads, gives a single entry per CDR3 protein. The sample carries almost 85,000 distinct CDR3 sequences, over 10% recorded once. The sequenced sample was whole blood. The source is an adult who was a healthcare worker with PCR-confirmed SARS-CoV-2 infection or an uninfected control (not recorded which).

This clonotype has a handful of counts. The rearrangement uses TRBV15 and TRBJ2-7, with a weak D call TRBD2 (5 bases). The CDR3 is 13 amino acids. Germline loops: CDR1 LNHNV, CDR2 YYDKDF (reference sequence). V was trimmed by 5 bases and J by 1 base, leaving 9 bases between them. Here the CDR3 DNA reads TGTGCCACCAGCGCCCGAGGGTCCTACGAGCAGTACTTC. This codes for CATSARGSYEQYF.

DNA of the CDR3: TGCAGTGCTACCGAGTCGGACATTGGAAACACCATATATTTT. Its translation is CSATESDIGNTIYF. This chain links TRBV20-1 with TRBJ1-3, with D possibly being TRBD1 (5 bases). Germline CDR1 reads DFQATT; CDR2 reads SNEGSKA (reference sequence). Trimming pared 4 bases from V and 3 bases from J, leaving 13 bases between. The CDR3 extends over 14 amino acids.

This clonotype was detected only a few times. The chain employs TRBV7-6 and TRBJ2-1; 11 bases agree with TRBD2. Trimming removed 0 bases from V and 0 bases from J; junction bases left unmatched: 7. Germline lookup yields CDR1 SGHVS and CDR2 FNYEAQ. The length of the CDR3 is 19 residues. This CDR3 is CASSLAQGLAADSYNEQFF. The CDR3 bases are TGTGCCAGCAGCTTAGCGCAGGGACTAGCGGCCGACTCCTACAATGAGCAGTTCTTC.

This chain links TRBV5-6 with TRBJ2-3; 11 bases are a match to TRBD2. CDR3 length: 16 amino acids. CDR1 SGHDT and CDR2 YYEEEE come from the germline V gene. J lost 4 bases, V lost 4 bases, and 8 bases had no gene match. The DNA of the CDR3 is TGTGCCAGCAGCCTGGTACTAGCGGGAGTGGCAGATACGCAGTATTTT. Its protein is CASSLVLAGVADTQYF.

The genes are TRBV2 and TRBJ2-1; D is perhaps TRBD2 (6 bases). Trimming removed 3 bases at V and 4 bases at J, with 13 bases between. CDR1 is SNHLY and CDR2 is FYNNEI in the germline V gene. The CDR3 spans 15 residues. CDR3 in DNA: TGTGCCAGCAGTGACAGACTAGGAGGGTACAATGAGCAGTTCTTC. As protein: CASSDRLGGYNEQFF.

The sample holds many counts of this clonotype. The chain joins TRBV18 to TRBJ2-7; D possibly matches TRBD1 or TRBD2 (7 bases each). The CDR3 consists of 20 residues. V lost 6 bases and J lost 0, with 30 bases in between. Germline V lookup: CDR1 KGHSH, CDR2 LQKENI. The CDR3 reads CASSTRLSRLADRSSYEQYF. The CDR3 bases are TGTGCCAGCTCTACCAGGTTATCACGGCTAGCGGACAGGAGCTCCTACGAGCAGTACTTC.

This clonotype has a handful of counts. The chain joins TRBV2 to TRBJ2-3; 13 bases agree with TRBD2. Germline CDR1 is SNHLY and CDR2 is FYNNEI. The V segment lost 6 bases and the J segment 2 bases; nucleotides outside the gene matches: 11. This CDR3 has 18 residues. This CDR3 reads CASSHRGLAGPLTDTQYF. The CDR3 DNA sequence: TGTGCCAGCAGCCACAGGGGACTAGCGGGACCCCTCACAGATACGCAGTATTTT.

Only a few counts were recorded for this clonotype. This chain joins TRBV11-2 and TRBJ1-2, with D possibly TRBD1 on 5 matching bases. V was trimmed by 1 base and J by 4 bases, leaving 10 bases between them. The germline V gene encodes CDR1 SGHAT and CDR2 FQNNGV. This CDR3 is 14 amino acids long. In nucleotides, the CDR3 is TGTGCCAGCAGCTTAGGGGGCTCACGCTATGGCTACACCTTC. Encoded protein: CASSLGGSRYGYTF.

There are a few counts of this clonotype. A junction boundary mismatches the germline segment, possibly from a read error. The chain links TRBV27 to TRBJ2-3, with 12 bases matching TRBD1. CDR1 is MNHEY, CDR2 SMNVEV, per germline (reference sequence). CDR3 length: 14 amino acids. The CDR3 DNA reads TGTGACAGCAGTTCAGGGACAGGGGGCTATACGCAGTATTTT. Translating it yields CDSSSGTGGYTQYF.

The chain has TRBV29-1 and TRBJ1-2; D gene unclear. Trimming removed 7 bases from V and 1 base from J, with 7 bases in between. Per germline, CDR1 SQVTM and CDR2 ANQGSEA. The CDR3 length is 11 residues. For the CDR3, the DNA is TGCAGCGGTAGTCATAACTATGGCTACACCTTC. It translates to CSGSHNYGYTF.

This clonotype came up a few times. J is TRBJ2-7 and V is TRBV11-3, with D tentatively TRBD1 (6 bases). The CDR3 is 12 residues long. Per the germline V gene, CDR1 is SGHNT and CDR2 is YENEEA. Between the trimmed V and J ends, which lost 5 bases and 5 bases, there was a span of 10 bases. This chain's CDR3 is CASSKTGNEQYF. The DNA for the CDR3 is TGTGCCAGCAGCAAAACAGGGAACGAGCAGTACTTC. Using reference TRBV11-3 and TRBJ2-7 for the parts outside the CDR3, the full variable domain is EAGVVQSPRYKIIEKKQPVAFWCNPISGHNTLYWYLQNLGQGPELLIRYENEEAVDDSQLPKDRFSAERLKGVDSTLKIQPAELGDSAVYLCASSKTGNEQYFGPGTRLTVT.

The chain's CDR3 is CASRYTRNTEAFF. The CDR3 nucleotides read TGTGCCAGCAGGTACACGAGGAACACTGAAGCTTTCTTT. V usage is TRBV6-5 and J usage is TRBJ1-1, with no clear D. The CDR3 loop spans 13 amino acids. Germline-derived CDR1 and CDR2 are MNHEY and SVGAGI. With 6 bases removed from V and 1 base from J, the gap between germline ends came to 9 bases.

The chain carries TRBV2 and TRBJ2-7, with TRBD2 identical over 9 bases. The CDR3 sequence is 15 residues long. Germline-derived CDR1 and CDR2 are SNHLY and FYNNEI. Trimming cost V 5 bases and J 3 bases; bases outside gene matches: 8. The CDR3 DNA is TGTGCCAGCAGTTCCCAGCGGGGGGCCCTCTACGAGCAGTACTTC. Its translation: CASSSQRGALYEQYF.

The CDR3 sequence: CANSRPGLDQETQYF. CDR3 sequence (DNA): TGTGCCAACAGCCGACCGGGACTAGACCAAGAGACCCAGTACTTC. J is TRBJ2-5 and V is TRBV6-6, with 8 bases fitting TRBD2. Germline V gene data show CDR1 as MNHNY and CDR2 as SVGAGI (reference sequence). J lost 0 bases, V lost 10 bases, and 10 bases had no gene match. CDR3 length: 15 residues.

In its sample, this clonotype was seen many times. The rearrangement uses TRBV7-9 and TRBJ2-3; D perhaps matches TRBD2 (5 bases). Trimming left V 5 bases short and J 3 bases short, with 15 bases between. This CDR3 spans 15 amino acids. Per the germline V gene, CDR1 is SEHNR and CDR2 is FQNEAQ (reference sequence). As DNA, the CDR3 is TGTGCCAGCAGCCCCCCCGGAGGTCGGACAGATACGCAGTATTTT. This sequence encodes CASSPPGGRTDTQYF.

The rearrangement links TRBV29-1 to TRBJ2-1; D is undetermined. Germline-derived CDR1 and CDR2 are SQVTM and ANQGSEA. V shed 0 bases and J shed 7 bases, with 16 bases lying between them. The CDR3 runs 15 residues. This CDR3 is CSVEDGFGTLNEQFF. The CDR3 DNA reads TGCAGCGTTGAAGATGGATTCGGAACCTTAAATGAGCAGTTCTTC.

V gene TRBV7-3 combines with J gene TRBJ2-5, with TRBD1 as a possible D gene (5 bases). The V end lost 2 bases, the J end lost 7 bases, and 23 bases lay between the germline ends. CDR1 is SGHTA, CDR2 FQGTGA, per germline. The CDR3 consists of 17 residues. This chain's CDR3 is CASSLFGPRGLDGTQYF. For the CDR3, the DNA is TGTGCCAGCAGCTTATTCGGGCCTAGGGGCCTTGACGGGACCCAGTACTTC.

The chain combines TRBV6-5 with TRBJ1-1; D gene uncertain. Germline values: CDR1 MNHEY, CDR2 SVGAGI. This CDR3 is built from 15 residues. The V end lost 3 bases, the J end lost 4 bases, and 15 bases lay between the germline ends. The CDR3 sequence: CASSYRRVDGTEAFF. DNA of the CDR3: TGTGCCAGCAGTTATCGCCGGGTTGATGGCACTGAAGCTTTCTTT.

The chain combines TRBV28 with TRBJ2-3, with D perhaps matching TRBD2 (5 bases). Germline V lookup: CDR1 MDHEN, CDR2 SYDVKM. V lost 5 bases, J lost 4 bases, and 16 bases lay in between. The CDR3 runs to 15 residues. CDR3 sequence (DNA): TGTGCCAGCAGTCTGCGGGCCCTTGGTCCAGATACGCAGTATTTT. Its protein is CASSLRALGPDTQYF.

There are many counts of this clonotype. This chain links TRBV12-3 or TRBV12-4 with TRBJ2-7, with TRBD1 matching over 8 bases. V was clipped by 6 bases and J by 10 bases; unmatched bases: 8. The CDR3 sequence is 12 residues long. The DNA for the CDR3 is TGTGCCAGCAGCTGGGAGGACAGGGCTCAGTACTTC. Encoded protein: CASSWEDRAQYF.

This clonotype was observed many times. J is TRBJ1-4 and V is TRBV20-1; TRBD1 aligns across 7 bases. The V gene's germline CDR1 is DFQATT and CDR2 SNEGSKA (reference sequence). This CDR3 region has 13 residues. Trimming removed 3 bases from V and 4 bases from J; junction bases left unmatched: 2. In DNA form, the CDR3 reads TGCAGTGCTAGGGCAGGGGGTAATGAAAAACTGTTTTTT. Residues: CSARAGGNEKLFF.

In its sample, this clonotype was seen a few times. The chain joins TRBV6-5 to TRBJ1-1; possible D gene TRBD1, 5 bases. The CDR3 sequence is 12 residues long. Germline loops: CDR1 MNHEY, CDR2 SVGAGI. V gave up 2 bases and J gave up 6 bases, with 7 bases separating them. CDR3 coding DNA: TGTGCCAGCAGTTACCGAGGGGCTGAAGCTTTCTTT. This translates into CASSYRGAEAFF.

This clonotype occurred a few times. This chain links TRBV9 with TRBJ2-4; 7 bases match TRBD1. Germline trimming cut 4 bases from V and 3 bases from J; bases unmatched to any gene: 4. Germline assignment: CDR1 SGDLS and CDR2 YYNGEE. This CDR3 is 14 amino acids long. CDR3 loop: CASSPQGDKNIQYF. CDR3 coding DNA: TGTGCCAGCAGCCCCCAGGGGGACAAAAACATTCAGTACTTC.

This clonotype appeared a few times. This chain connects TRBV6-1 to TRBJ2-3; TRBD2 is a possible D gene (5 bases). The CDR3 runs 12 residues. The germline gives CDR1 MNHNS, CDR2 SASEGT. The ends were cut back, 6 bases at V and 9 bases at J, with 13 bases in the middle. CDR3 nucleotides: TGTGCCAGCAGCGAGGGCGGGCTCACGCAGTATTTT. As protein: CASSEGGLTQYF.

There are many counts of this clonotype. The V and J genes are TRBV4-2 and TRBJ2-3; TRBD2 might be the D (6 bases). Per germline, CDR1 LGHNA and CDR2 YNFKEQ. The V end lost 4 bases, the J end lost 3 bases, and 11 bases lay between the germline ends. This CDR3 contains 14 residues. CDR3 sequence: CASSRTAGTDTQYF. The DNA of the CDR3 is TGTGCCAGCAGCCGCACGGCGGGGACAGATACGCAGTATTTT.

Sample share makes this clonotype medium-sized. The chain links TRBV29-1 to TRBJ2-3; D may be TRBD1 or TRBD2 (6 bases each). Trimming left V 6 bases short and J 0 bases short, with 16 bases between. The length of the CDR3 is 15 residues. From germline, CDR1 is SQVTM and CDR2 ANQGSEA. CDR3 coding DNA: TGCAGCGTCTGGGGGGCCCTAGGGAGCACAGATACGCAGTATTTT. It is translated as CSVWGALGSTDTQYF.

CDR3 protein: CASRPTGTGNYGYTF. The CDR3 DNA follows: TGTGCCAGCAGGCCGACTGGGACAGGGAACTATGGCTACACCTTC. V usage is TRBV28 and J usage is TRBJ1-2, with 9 bases lining up with TRBD1. Germline V gene lookup returns CDR1 MDHEN and CDR2 SYDVKM. This CDR3 is 15 amino acids long. V lost 6 bases, J lost 2 bases, and 7 bases stayed unmatched.

This clonotype was seen repeatedly, ten times or more. The J gene is TRBJ2-2, the V gene TRBV3-1, with no clear D. Per the germline V gene, CDR1 is LGHDT and CDR2 is YNNKEL (reference sequence). V lost 4 bases and J 6 bases, leaving 9 bases between the germline ends. The CDR3 extends over 13 amino acids. The CDR3 sequence is CASSPPPAGELFF. CDR3 coding DNA: TGTGCCAGCAGCCCCCCTCCTGCCGGGGAGCTGTTTTTT.

In this sample, this clonotype turned up a few times. The V and J genes are TRBV2 and TRBJ2-1, with D tentatively TRBD1 or TRBD2 (6 bases each). This CDR3 region has 16 residues. The germline V gene has CDR1 SNHLY and CDR2 FYNNEI. V was trimmed by 3 bases and J by 6 bases, leaving 18 bases between them. CDR3 in amino acids: CASSEEGGEARNEQFF. In DNA, the CDR3 is TGTGCCAGCAGTGAGGAGGGGGGAGAGGCTCGCAATGAGCAGTTCTTC.

This clonotype was observed once. This chain connects TRBV28 to TRBJ2-3; D not resolved. V was pared by 6 bases and J by 4 bases, with 20 bases between. The CDR3 sequence is 16 residues long. Germline CDR1 MDHEN, CDR2 SYDVKM. The chain's CDR3 is CASSRPSANIADTQYF. The DNA of the CDR3 is TGTGCCAGCAGCCGACCCTCGGCCAATATAGCAGATACGCAGTATTTT.

This clonotype was observed at least ten times. The chain is built from TRBV5-1 and TRBJ2-3; maybe TRBD2 (5 bases). Trimming left V 4 bases short and J 3 bases short, with 9 bases between. The CDR3 contains 13 residues. Germline assignment: CDR1 SGHRS and CDR2 YFSETQ. The CDR3 coding sequence is TGCGCCAGCAGCGCCAGCGGAACAGATACGCAGTATTTT. It yields the protein CASSASGTDTQYF.

This clonotype was picked up a small number of times. A junction end diverges from the germline sequence, so it may reflect a read error. V is TRBV7-7 and J is TRBJ2-5; 8 bases are shared with TRBD1. Germline CDR1 is SSHAT and CDR2 is FNYEAQ (reference sequence). The CDR3 sequence is 15 residues long. CDR3 sequence: CASSLRPGGEETQYF. The CDR3 DNA sequence: TGTGCTAGCAGCTTGAGGCCAGGGGGCGAGGAGACCCAGTACTTC.